These T cell receptor beta chains were read from a single sample in a study of PD-1 blockade in classical Hodgkin lymphoma. Profiled with immunoSEQ multiplex PCR; TCRdb holds only in-frame clones, not every one. The data contain 60,000 or so clones, more than 75% of them singletons. This sample comprised peripheral blood mononuclear cells (PBMCs), obtained at baseline. The receptors originated from a human donor with classical Hodgkin lymphoma. Each CDR3 is given with its conserved first and last residue. D genes are given only for firm matches. Some rows mark clone size as missing; the rest say once, few, many or name a class of expanded clone.

D	V	J	size	DNA	CDR3
NA	TRBV5-6	TRBJ1-3	NA	TGTGCCAGCAGCTTTTGGGGCTCGGGAAACACCATATATTTT	CASSFWGSGNTIYF
NA	TRBV6-5	TRBJ1-1	NA	TGTGCCAGCAGTTACTCGATGGGGGCAAAGGCTTTCTTT	CASSYSMGAKAFF
NA	TRBV10-3	TRBJ1-3	once	TGTGCCATCAGTGAGTCCAGGGGCTCTGGAAACACCATATATTTT	CAISESRGSGNTIYF
TRBD1	TRBV19	TRBJ1-5	NA	TGTGCCAGTAGTATACTGGGAGGGGGCCTCCTCAATCAGCCCCAGCATTTT	CASSILGGGLLNQPQHF
TRBD1	TRBV29-1	TRBJ2-7	NA	TGCAGCGTGAGAGGGACAGGGGTTTCTTACGAGCAGTACTTC	CSVRGTGVSYEQYF
TRBD2	TRBV19	TRBJ2-1	NA	TGTGCCAGTAGTATAGTTAGGGGACTAGTTCCCAGGGAGCAGTTCTTC	CASSIVRGLVPREQFF
NA	TRBV5-1	TRBJ2-7	NA	TGCGCCAGCAGCTTGGGTATCGATTCCTACGAGCAGTACTTC	CASSLGIDSYEQYF
NA	TRBV4-1	TRBJ2-7	NA	TGCGCCAGCAGCCAAGGGATAACGGGAGCCCTCACCTACGAGCAGTACTTC	CASSQGITGALTYEQYF
NA	TRBV5-6	TRBJ2-2	NA	TGTGCCAGCAGCAACGACCCCGGGGAGCTGTTTTTT	CASSNDPGELFF
TRBD1	TRBV28	TRBJ1-4	NA	TGTGCCAGCAGTTCGGGACAGCGCACGATTTTAACTAATGAAAAACTGTTTTTT	CASSSGQRTILTNEKLFF
TRBD1	TRBV28	TRBJ1-6	NA	TGTGCCAGCAGTTCCCGATGGACAGGGTTTGAATCACCCCTCCACTTT	CASSSRWTGFESPLHF
TRBD1	TRBV29-1	TRBJ1-5	NA	TGCAGCGTTGTGGACAGGGATCCCTACCAGCCCCAGCATTTT	CSVVDRDPYQPQHF
NA	TRBV6-5	TRBJ2-7	NA	TGTGCCAGCAGTTACCGTCAGGGTGGCGAGCAGTACTTC	CASSYRQGGEQYF
TRBD1	TRBV19	TRBJ2-2	NA	TGTGCCAGTAGTGGGACAGGGGGCCTCGGGGAGCTGTTTTTT	CASSGTGGLGELFF
TRBD2	TRBV27	TRBJ2-5	NA	TGTGCCAGCAGTTTAAGCGGACTAGACCTTCTCCAAGAGACCCAGTACTTC	CASSLSGLDLLQETQYF
NA	TRBV6-1	TRBJ1-1	NA	TGTGCCAGCAGTGAATCGTGGGAACAGGGGAACACTGAAGCTTTCTTT	CASSESWEQGNTEAFF
TRBD1	TRBV6-6	TRBJ2-2	once	TGTGCCAGCAGAAGGGGACAGGGAAACACCGGGGAGCTGTTTTTT	CASRRGQGNTGELFF
TRBD1	TRBV7-9	TRBJ2-5	NA	TGTGCCAGCAGCCAGGGACAGGGGTGGGAGACCCAGTACTTC	CASSQGQGWETQYF
NA	TRBV11-1	TRBJ1-3	NA	TGTGCCAGCAGAAACCTCTACGACGATGGAAACACCATATATTTT	CASRNLYDDGNTIYF
TRBD2	TRBV28	TRBJ2-3	NA	TGTGCCAGCAGTTTATGGGGGGGGGTCGCAGATACGCAGTATTTT	CASSLWGGVADTQYF
NA	TRBV10-3	TRBJ2-5	NA	TGTGCCATCACCTCAGGGGCTAGCGGAAAAGAGACCCAGTACTTC	CAITSGASGKETQYF
TRBD1	TRBV5-6	TRBJ2-1	NA	TGTGCCAGCAGCTTGGACAGGGGCCGTAATGAGCAGTTCTTC	CASSLDRGRNEQFF
TRBD2	TRBV5-1	TRBJ2-7	NA	TGCGCCAGCAGCTTGGGCCTTGGACTAGATACCTACGAGCAGTACTTC	CASSLGLGLDTYEQYF
NA	TRBV28	TRBJ2-1	NA	TGTGCCAGCAGTTTAGGCCTTTACTCCTACAATGAGCAGTTCTTC	CASSLGLYSYNEQFF
NA	TRBV6-1	TRBJ2-5	NA	TGTGCCAGCAGTGAATTATGGCCAGATCAAGGAGAAGAGACCCAGTACTTC	CASSELWPDQGEETQYF
NA	TRBV28	TRBJ2-7	NA	TGTGCCAGCAGCCAGACAGTGCCCTACGAGCAGTACTTC	CASSQTVPYEQYF
TRBD2	TRBV5-1	TRBJ2-5	NA	TGCGCCAGTACTAGCGAGGGAAAAGAGACCCAGTACTTC	CASTSEGKETQYF
TRBD1	TRBV7-6	TRBJ2-2	few	TGTGCCAGCAGCCTAGGGGACAGAAACACCGGGGAGCTGTTTTTT	CASSLGDRNTGELFF
TRBD1	TRBV4-1	TRBJ1-4	NA	TGCGCCAGCACATCAGGGGGAGGGGCAACTAATGAAAAACTGTTTTTT	CASTSGGGATNEKLFF
TRBD1	TRBV5-1	TRBJ2-3	NA	TGCGCCAGCAGCTTGGGGGACAGGCTCAATACGCAGTATTTT	CASSLGDRLNTQYF
TRBD1	TRBV5-1	TRBJ1-4	NA	TGCGCCAGCAGCGTGGGGACAGCCCTAACTAATGAAAAACTGTTTTTT	CASSVGTALTNEKLFF
NA	TRBV2	TRBJ2-2	once	TGTGCCAGCAGGGTCATGGTGAACACCGGGGAGCTGTTTTTT	CASRVMVNTGELFF
NA	TRBV6-1	TRBJ2-1	NA	TGTGCCAGCAGTCACAGTAGCTCCTACAATGAGCAGTTCTTC	CASSHSSSYNEQFF
TRBD1	TRBV2	TRBJ2-7	NA	TGTGCCAGCAGCGAAAACAGGGGACCCTACTACGAGCAGTACTTC	CASSENRGPYYEQYF
TRBD2	TRBV11-3	TRBJ2-1	NA	TGTGCCAGCAGCCAAGACGGGACTAGCGGGGATTACAATGAGCAGTTCTTC	CASSQDGTSGDYNEQFF
NA	TRBV28	TRBJ2-3	NA	TGTGCCAGCAGCTCGAGTCTAGGTAGCACAACTAGCACAGATACGCAGTATTTT	CASSSSLGSTTSTDTQYF
TRBD1	TRBV4-1	TRBJ2-7	once	TGCGCCAGCAGCCAAAACGCAGGGGGCACGCGCTACGAGCAGTACTTC	CASSQNAGGTRYEQYF
NA	TRBV6-1	TRBJ1-2	few	TGTGCCAGCAGTGAAGCGTTGGCCACTGGCTACACCTTC	CASSEALATGYTF
NA	TRBV10-1	TRBJ2-3	once	TGCGCCAGCAGCCGTGGGGGGACCCCCCCCACAGATACGCAGTATTTT	CASSRGGTPPTDTQYF
NA	TRBV19	TRBJ1-4	NA	TGTGCCAGTAGTGGGAATGAAAAACTGTTTTTT	CASSGNEKLFF
TRBD2	TRBV6-5	TRBJ2-7	NA	TGTGCCAGCAGTTGGACTAGTAATACTTACGAGCAGTACTTC	CASSWTSNTYEQYF
NA	TRBV19	TRBJ2-7	NA	TGTGCCAGTAGTACACAGGACACCTACGAGCAGTACTTC	CASSTQDTYEQYF
NA	TRBV6-6	TRBJ2-2	NA	TGTGCCAGCAGTGCCCGGCTAGCTGGGGAGCTGTTTTTT	CASSARLAGELFF
TRBD1	TRBV5-6	TRBJ2-1	NA	TGTGCCAGCAGCTGGGACAGGGGCTACAATGAGCAGTTCTTC	CASSWDRGYNEQFF
NA	TRBV28	TRBJ2-1	NA	TGTGCCAGCAGTTTAATAGGCGGACCCTACAATGAGCAGTTCTTC	CASSLIGGPYNEQFF